This TCR beta chain originates from a study of early T cells in non-severe SARS-CoV-2 infection. Study-wide background: Unpaired chains resulted from sequencing bulk RNA of unsorted whole blood. Regarding the study as a whole: Matches to VDJdb favored anti-spike CD8 responses and missed private and CD4 specificities.

As part of library construction, unique molecular identifiers were attached to individual cDNA molecules. In TCRdb, the 5' RACE reads were re-called with MiXCR into one record per CDR3 protein. The sample holds just under 65,000 distinct CDR3 sequences, around 10% seen once. CDR1 and CDR2 from the germline V gene are MNHEY and SMNVEV (reference sequence). This CDR3 is 15 amino acids long. V dropped 5 bases and J dropped 6; count of bases not matched to a gene: 10. There are a few counts of this clonotype. Its antigen is unidentified. This chain connects TRBV27 to TRBJ1-1; 9 bases agree with TRBD1. The starting material was whole blood, obtained at baseline. This TCR was sampled from an adult who was a healthcare worker with PCR-confirmed SARS-CoV-2 infection or an uninfected control (not recorded which). The CDR3 loop reads CASSPTGTGYAEAFF. The CDR3 nucleotides read TGTGCCAGCAGTCCGACCGGGACAGGGTACGCTGAAGCTTTCTTT.